The 23 T cell receptor beta chains presented below share a single source sample, sequenced in a study of breast tumors, draining lymph nodes, adjacent tissues. The lymph nodes were axillary draining lymph nodes from breast cancer patients. TCRdb reanalysed the multiplex PCR reads using MiXCR and keeps one entry per CDR3 protein. The repertoire holds hundreds of thousands of distinct CDR3 sequences, about 32% seen once, with 1.3% to 1.5% in the top ten. Sequenced sample: axillary lymph node tissue. These receptors were taken from a female donor with breast cancer. Some clones in this sample may be carry-over from other donors' samples.

This clonotype came up many times. CDR3 in amino acids: CAWSLTGAGDTQYF. The CDR3 DNA sequence: TGTGCCTGGTCACTGACGGGAGCGGGAGATACGCAGTATTTT. The rearrangement joins TRBV30 to TRBJ2-3; a possible D gene is TRBD2 (6 bases). The CDR3 covers 14 residues. Trimming stripped 5 bases from V and 5 bases from J, with 17 bases between. Germline assignment: CDR1 GTSNPN and CDR2 SVGIG (reference sequence).

This clonotype was counted ten times or more. The chain joins TRBV5-1 to TRBJ2-3, with D possibly being TRBD2 (6 bases). V lost 4 bases and J 3 bases, leaving 15 bases between the germline ends. The CDR3 spans 15 residues. The V gene's germline CDR1 is SGHRS and CDR2 YFSETQ. The CDR3 sequence: CASSAGLGLTDTQYF. The CDR3 nucleotides are TGCGCCAGCAGCGCGGGACTCGGCCTAACAGATACGCAGTATTTT.

Worth noting for this clonotype: The junction does not match germline at one end; this may be a read error. The V call is TRBV27, the J call TRBJ2-7, with 11 nucleotides matching TRBD2. From germline, CDR1 is MNHEY and CDR2 SMNVEV (reference sequence). The CDR3 sequence is 14 residues long. For the CDR3, the DNA is TGTGCCGGCAGTGATAGCGGGAGGGCCCGCGAGCAGTACTTC. This codes for CAGSDSGRAREQYF.

In this sample, this clonotype turned up many times. This sequence joins TRBV7-2 and TRBJ2-3, with D hard to call. The ends were cut back, 1 base at V and 2 bases at J, with 7 bases in the middle. The length of the CDR3 is 14 residues. Germline CDR1 reads SGHTA; CDR2 reads FQGNSA. CDR3 nucleotides: TGTGCCAGCAGCTTAGGTGTCTCCACAGATACGCAGTATTTT. This gives the protein CASSLGVSTDTQYF.

This clonotype appeared many times. The chain combines TRBV30 with TRBJ1-4, with no clear D. Looked up from germline, CDR1 is GTSNPN and CDR2 is SVGIG (reference sequence). The V end lost 1 base, the J end lost 6 bases, and 6 bases lay between the germline ends. The CDR3 loop spans 12 amino acids. The CDR3, as DNA: TGTGCCTGGAGTGGGGGAGATGAAAAACTGTTTTTT. This gives the protein CAWSGGDEKLFF. The variable domain in full, with the rest retrieved from reference TRBV30 and TRBJ1-4, is SQTIHQWPATLVQPVGSPLSLECTVEGTSNPNLYWYRQAAGRGLQLLFYSVGIGQISSEVPQNLSASRPQDRQFILSSKKLLLSDSGFYLCAWSGGDEKLFFGSGTQLSVL.

This clonotype was seen ten or more times. This chain uses TRBV7-9 with TRBJ1-2; TRBD1 matches at 7 bases. This CDR3 is built from 14 residues. V lost 5 bases and J lost 7; bases outside the gene matches: 10. Germline loops: CDR1 SEHNR, CDR2 FQNEAQ (reference sequence). The CDR3 nucleotides are TGTGCCAGCAGCCAGGGGGTTGGAGAGGTTGGCTACACCTTC. It yields the protein CASSQGVGEVGYTF.

This clonotype has a count of ten or more. The chain combines TRBV15 with TRBJ2-7, with D hard to call. Trimming shortened V by 0 bases and J by 0 bases, and 9 bases separated the two germline ends. Per the germline V gene, CDR1 is LNHNV and CDR2 is YYDKDF (reference sequence). The CDR3 covers 15 residues. CDR3 loop: CATSRDRISSYEQYF. CDR3 bases: TGTGCCACCAGCAGAGATCGGATCTCCTCCTACGAGCAGTACTTC. Full variable domain (missing parts from reference TRBV15 and TRBJ2-7): DAMVIQNPRYQVTQFGKPVTLSCSQTLNHNVMYWYQQKSSQAPKLLFHYYDKDFNNEADTPDNFQSRRPNTSFCFLDIRSPGLGDTAMYLCATSRDRISSYEQYFGPGTRLTVT.

The chain links TRBV19 to TRBJ2-5; 13 bases line up with TRBD2. The CDR3 is 15 residues long. V was pared by 5 bases and J by 5 bases, with 5 bases of the junction left unmatched. Germline assignment: CDR1 LNHDA and CDR2 SQIVND (reference sequence). The CDR3 DNA follows: TGTGCCAGTAGTTTGGGACTAGCGGGAAAGGAGACCCAGTACTTC. It encodes CASSLGLAGKETQYF.

This clonotype showed up many times. J is TRBJ1-3 and V is TRBV30; tentatively, D is TRBD1 (6 bases). Trimming shortened V by 3 bases and J by 0 bases, and 18 bases separated the two germline ends. Germline-derived CDR1 and CDR2 are GTSNPN and SVGIG (reference sequence). The CDR3 loop spans 17 amino acids. The CDR3 coding sequence is TGTGCCTGGAGCTCACCAGGGGCCCTCCACTCTGGAAACACCATATATTTT. It is translated as CAWSSPGALHSGNTIYF.

This clonotype was observed many times. This chain connects TRBV18 to TRBJ2-3, with D uncertain. The CDR3 extends over 12 amino acids. V gave up 8 bases and J gave up 2 bases, with 8 bases separating them. Per germline, CDR1 KGHSH and CDR2 LQKENI. CDR3 in DNA: TGTGCCAGCAGCCCTACCACAGATACGCAGTATTTT. Protein product: CASSPTTDTQYF.

This clonotype was recorded at least ten times. The chain uses TRBV6-2 or TRBV6-3 and TRBJ2-1, with 8 bases matching TRBD2. CDR1 MNHEY and CDR2 SVGEGT come from the germline V gene. After removal of 8 bases from V and 3 bases from J, the junction contained 12 bases not matched to a gene. This CDR3 is built from 16 residues. The DNA of the CDR3 is TGTGCCAGCGGCAATTTAGCGGGGTATAACTACAATGAGCAGTTCTTC. Protein: CASGNLAGYNYNEQFF.

This chain joins TRBV4-1 and TRBJ2-3; 10 bases map to TRBD1. Germline-derived CDR1 and CDR2 are MGHRA and YSYEKL. Unmatched junction bases numbered 10, after V lost 6 bases and J lost 4 bases. The CDR3 is 16 amino acids. CDR3: CASRKEGQGYPDTQYF. CDR3 in DNA: TGCGCCAGCAGGAAGGAGGGACAGGGGTACCCAGATACGCAGTATTTT.

This clonotype was found many times. The J gene is TRBJ2-1, the V gene TRBV7-8, with TRBD2 identical over 11 bases. Germline V gene lookup returns CDR1 SGHVS and CDR2 FQNEAQ. The J segment lost 6 bases and the V segment lost 5 bases, leaving 6 bases of the junction unmatched. The CDR3 covers 15 residues. CDR3 sequence: CASSRLTSGGNEQFF. The CDR3 nucleotides are TGTGCCAGCAGCCGACTTACTAGCGGGGGCAATGAGCAGTTCTTC.

This clonotype was observed many times. The gene calls are TRBV7-6 and TRBJ2-1; D ambiguous. The V end was cut by 3 bases, the J end by 4 bases, with 16 bases between. The CDR3 is 16 amino acids. Germline V gene lookup returns CDR1 SGHVS and CDR2 FNYEAQ. The CDR3 region is CASSFGPTPPYNEQFF. DNA of the CDR3: TGTGCCAGCAGCTTTGGTCCTACCCCCCCTTACAATGAGCAGTTCTTC.

The V gene is TRBV27, the J gene TRBJ2-3; tentatively, D is TRBD2 (6 bases). The germline V gene encodes CDR1 MNHEY and CDR2 SMNVEV (reference sequence). V was shortened by 0 bases and J by 1 base, with 14 bases between the two germline ends. The CDR3 sequence is 17 residues long. CDR3 in amino acids: CASSLSIGAGRTDTQYF. CDR3 coding DNA: TGTGCCAGCAGTTTATCGATCGGGGCGGGACGCACAGATACGCAGTATTTT.

At least ten counts were recorded for this clonotype. This sequence joins TRBV7-2 and TRBJ1-4, with a weak D call TRBD1 (6 bases). V was pared by 3 bases and J by 6 bases, with 17 bases between. Per germline, CDR1 SGHTA and CDR2 FQGNSA. This CDR3 is 16 amino acids long. CDR3 DNA: TGTGCCAGCAGCTTTCAGGCCGGGGGCAGCTATGAAAAACTGTTTTTT. Translated, it gives CASSFQAGGSYEKLFF. Combining the CDR3 with reference TRBV7-2 and TRBJ1-4 gives the whole variable domain GAGVSQSPSNKVTEKGKDVELRCDPISGHTALYWYRQSLGQGLEFLIYFQGNSAPDKSGLPSDRFSAERTGGSVSTLTIQRTQQEDSAVYLCASSFQAGGSYEKLFFGSGTQLSVL.

This clonotype showed up many times. This chain links TRBV24-1 with TRBJ2-3, with 9 bases lining up with TRBD1. V was clipped by 9 bases and J by 5 bases; unmatched bases: 5. Per germline, CDR1 KGHDR and CDR2 SFDVKD. This CDR3 has 13 amino acids. Written as DNA, the CDR3 is TGTGCCACCCGGGGACAGGGTCGAGATACGCAGTATTTT. Translating gives CATRGQGRDTQYF.

To note about this clonotype: A single base separates this from a much larger clone, so it may be a read error. The V call is TRBV20-1, the J call TRBJ2-5; no clear D. There are 12 residues in the CDR3. Germline loops: CDR1 DFQATT, CDR2 SNEGSKA (reference sequence). The chain's CDR3 is CSARIRQETPYF. In nucleotides, the CDR3 is TGCAGTGCTAGAATTAGGCAAGAGACCCCGTACTTC.

The J gene is TRBJ1-3, the V gene TRBV9, with a possible D match to TRBD1 (6 bases). The V and J ends lost 6 bases and 0 bases respectively, with 10 bases between them. The CDR3 runs to 14 residues. The germline CDR1 and CDR2 sequences are SGDLS and YYNGEE. The DNA of the CDR3 is TGTGCCAGCACCATAGGGGGCTCTGGAAACACCATATATTTT. Amino acids: CASTIGGSGNTIYF.

This clonotype was counted many times. The chain joins TRBV11-2 to TRBJ1-3, with 7 positions matching TRBD1. Germline values: CDR1 SGHAT, CDR2 FQNNGV. Trimming cost V 5 bases and J 8 bases; bases outside gene matches: 12. The CDR3 is 15 residues long. Here the CDR3 reads CASSPETGRGDTIYF. The CDR3 DNA sequence: TGTGCCAGCAGCCCGGAGACAGGGAGGGGAGACACCATATATTTT.

In this sample, this clonotype turned up once. The V gene is TRBV20-1, the J gene TRBJ1-6, with unresolved D. The germline CDR1 and CDR2 sequences are DFQATT and SNEGSKA (reference sequence). The CDR3 covers 14 residues. V was pared by 0 bases and J by 12 bases, with 15 bases between. In DNA, the CDR3 is TGCAGTGCTAGAGATCGGAACACCGGGAAACCCCTCCACTTT. This encodes CSARDRNTGKPLHF.

The rearrangement joins TRBV24-1 to TRBJ2-3; D is uncertain. V was shortened by 0 bases and J by 11 bases, with 17 bases between the two germline ends. This CDR3 has 15 amino acids. CDR1 KGHDR and CDR2 SFDVKD come from the germline V gene. CDR3 nucleotides: TGTGCCACCAGTGATTTGAAGCCCCTAGGGTCTGAGCAGTATTTT. This sequence encodes CATSDLKPLGSEQYF.

This clonotype was seen ten or more times. V gene TRBV30 combines with J gene TRBJ2-5; TRBD1 is a possible D gene (5 bases). Germline CDR1 GTSNPN, CDR2 SVGIG (reference sequence). The ends were cut back, 5 bases at V and 4 bases at J, with 8 bases in the middle. The CDR3 loop spans 11 amino acids. CDR3 residues: CAWGARETQYF. The CDR3 DNA reads as TGTGCCTGGGGGGCCCGAGAGACCCAGTACTTC.